This TCR beta chain was captured by sequencing in a study of tumor-infiltrating lymphocytes in primary liver carcinoma (dated by TCRdb to 2015 to 2018). The study in broad terms: Of the five patients, three men and two women aged 30 to 69 years, four had hepatocellular carcinoma and one had combined HCC and intrahepatic cholangiocarcinoma. Tumors of the five patients were stage T1-T3 N0M0 with maximum diameters of about 4.2 to 10 cm. Samples yielded roughly 3.65 to 7.13 million productive TCRbeta reads; read depth did not differ significantly between tissue types. The study combined TCRbeta repertoire sequencing, expression microarrays and whole-exome sequencing across five regions of each liver tumor, with adjacent normal tissue and blood. A total of 35 or so specimens from 5 patients went through TCRbeta repertoire sequencing, namely 25 tumor regions, 5 adjacent noncancerous liver tissues and 5 peripheral blood samples. To link TCRbeta repertoire diversity to the local molecular phenotype, the approximately 26 tumor region samples were profiled with Agilent mRNA microarrays. Repertoires from technical replicates were highly reproducible, with mean shared-clone rates approximately 0.92 and correlation coefficients above 0.95. The paper's findings and limits, for the study overall: Only the TCR beta chain was sequenced, so true repertoire diversity is likely underestimated because unpaired alpha chains were not captured. Only about 7.5-24% of top clones were found in all five regions of a tumor, suggesting spatial heterogeneity of tumor-infiltrating T cells. A significantly larger repertoire fraction was made up by the top 250 clones in tumors than in blood (p = 0.039). Bulk unsorted samples precluded comparing CD4+ and CD8+ T cell repertoires. Consistent with antigen-driven expansion, pairs of tumor regions showed higher repertoire overlap (mean around 36%) than either tumor-adjacent pairs (about 17%) or tumor-blood pairs (around 15%). With just four to six patients in the study, the authors point out that the findings should be validated in a larger study.

Without any cell sorting, total RNA and DNA were co-extracted from about 20-30 mg of bulk tissue using the AllPrep DNA/RNA mini kit. Between November 2015 and March 2016, five patients in China with histopathologically diagnosed primary liver carcinoma had their tumors surgically resected. At the time of sampling, the patients were treatment-naive and had chronic HBV infection. Five spatially separated regions were sampled from each tumor: the superior, inferior, left-lateral and right-lateral poles, plus the tumor centre. Histology showed that every tumor sample contained more than 80% viable tumor cells. Fresh tumor and adjacent tissue pieces were bisected, with one half stored in RNAlater at -80 degrees C and the other half sent for histology. A constant-region primer and ProtoScript II reverse transcriptase were used to reverse-transcribe TCRbeta-specific cDNA from about 0.55 ug total RNA. Construction of the TCRbeta libraries relied on three nested rounds of multiplex PCR, following a slightly modified ARM-PCR procedure. Each of the first two PCR rounds ran for approximately 10 cycles and used multiplex TRBV1-TRBV30 forward primers together with a Cbeta reverse primer. Sample barcodes and Illumina adapters were added in a final 25-cycle PCR using Deep VentR polymerase. Before sequencing, amplicons of 200-500 bp were purified from gel using a QIAquick gel extraction kit. TCRbeta amplicons were sequenced on an Illumina HiSeq 2500 with 250-bp paired-end reads. Per the authors' processing: To recover full CDR3 sequences, reads were quality-trimmed using Trimmomatic v0.33 and paired reads were then merged using FLASH v1.2.11. V, D and J germline segments were assigned to the rearranged TCRbeta sequences by MiGEC v1.2.1b. Clonotype statistics and Shannon-Wiener diversity indices were calculated with VDJtools v1.0.0. To reduce sampling bias, subsequent analyses other than the diversity analysis used only the 250 most abundant clonotypes in each sample. Starting from the raw public reads, TCRdb applied fastp trimming at Q25, assembled clones with MiXCR and retained in-frame beta chains. Every distinct CDR3 protein forms one entry, paired with its most common genes and DNA. The V and J calls and clone size are TCRdb's, not the authors'. Here the sample has 90,000 to 140,000 distinct CDR3 sequences; roughly 80% occur a single time. The ten largest clones take up approximately 18% of the sample.

This clonotype was recorded only once. What this receptor recognizes is not known. A junction boundary mismatches the germline segment, possibly from a read error. The CDR3, from cysteine to phenylalanine, totals 17 residues. Left in the record is the CDR3 DNA by itself, 51 bases read in frame from the first base. For CDR1 and CDR2, the germline V gene (reference sequence) lists SGHNT and YYREEE. Rearrangement joined TRBV5-4 to TRBJ1-1; the D gene is perhaps TRBD1, from 5 matching bases. This TCR was sampled from a man in his forties or fifties with primary liver carcinoma and hepatitis B virus infection. The sequencing sample was made of liver tumor tissue from sampling region 3. The cell subset or site label here, explained by the study, means: tumor region T3, left-lateral pole. The CDR3 region: CASSWGASGRLNTEAFF. The nucleotide sequence is given as TGTGCCAGTAGCTGGGGAGCGTCGGGACGCCTGAACACTGAAGCTTTCTTT.